The 9 T cell receptor beta chains below come from one sample, sequenced in a study of blood T cell repertoires in COVID-19. Method: immunoSEQ multiplex PCR; TCRdb's copy keeps in-frame clones and lacks some. The table includes 30,000 to 40,000 clones, about nine tenths detected once. The sequencing sample was made of peripheral blood. The source of these receptors is a woman in her thirties in a cohort sampled during active COVID-19.

This chain links TRBV18 with TRBJ1-2; 7 bases map to TRBD1. Germline CDR1 and CDR2: KGHSH and LQKENI. V lost 2 bases and J lost 2; bases outside the gene matches: 5. The CDR3 has 15 residues. CDR3 coding DNA: TGTGCCAGCTCACCAAGGCAGGGGGGCAACTATGGCTACACCTTC. Residues: CASSPRQGGNYGYTF.

The sample holds a few counts of this clone. The chain links TRBV6-5 to TRBJ2-3; D remains ambiguous. Germline V gene data show CDR1 as MNHEY and CDR2 as SVGAGI. CDR3 length: 14 amino acids. Trimming stripped 2 bases from V and 4 bases from J, with 10 bases between. The CDR3 DNA reads as TGTGCCAGCAGTTACGTCGGTGAGCCAGATACGCAGTATTTT. Translating it yields CASSYVGEPDTQYF.

V is TRBV11-3 and J is TRBJ2-1; 14 nucleotides line up with TRBD2. Germline-derived CDR1 and CDR2 are SGHNT and YENEEA. The CDR3 is 16 amino acids. The V segment lost 5 bases and the J segment 6 bases; nucleotides outside the gene matches: 6. The CDR3 loop is CASSRGLAGESNEQFF. The CDR3 nucleotides read TGTGCCAGCAGCCGGGGACTAGCGGGAGAATCCAATGAGCAGTTCTTC.

The table lists this clone with a few counts. This chain links TRBV28 with TRBJ2-7; a weak D match, TRBD1 (6 bases). V was trimmed by 6 bases and J by 3 bases, leaving 18 bases between them. The CDR3 covers 15 residues. The V gene's germline CDR1 is MDHEN and CDR2 SYDVKM. DNA of the CDR3: TGTGCCAGCAGCCCCCGGACAGTTTTATACTACGAGCAGTACTTC. It codes for CASSPRTVLYYEQYF.

V gene TRBV25-1 combines with J gene TRBJ2-5, with a possible D match to TRBD1 (5 bases). Germline V gives CDR1 MGHDK, CDR2 SYGVNS. Trimming took off 6 bases at V and 4 bases at J, with 9 bases between the two ends. The CDR3 contains 12 residues. The CDR3 region is CASSAGLETQYF. Written as DNA, the CDR3 is TGTGCCAGCAGCGCAGGGCTAGAGACCCAGTACTTC.

This chain connects TRBV5-6 to TRBJ2-3; D is undetermined. The CDR3 contains 11 residues. Germline V gene sequence: CDR1 SGHDT, CDR2 YYEEEE. Trimming took 5 bases from V and 4 from J, leaving 5 bases between them. The DNA of the CDR3 is TGTGCCAGCAGACAAGCAGATACGCAGTATTTT. Translating gives CASRQADTQYF.

The chain couples TRBV25-1 to TRBJ1-1; D gene uncertain. V lost 7 bases and J 3 bases, leaving 21 bases between the germline ends. The CDR3 spans 16 residues. Germline lookup yields CDR1 MGHDK and CDR2 SYGVNS. CDR3 bases: TGTGCCAGCAAGCCGACCAGGATAACCGGGGACACTGAAGCTTTCTTT. Its protein is CASKPTRITGDTEAFF.

The chain is built from TRBV10-2 and TRBJ1-2; TRBD1 might be the D (5 bases). The germline CDR1 and CDR2 sequences are WSHSY and SAAADI. CDR3 length equals 15 residues. Deletions cut 2 bases from V and 1 base from J, with 11 bases between. CDR3 loop: CASSETHDSNYGYTF. CDR3 DNA sequence: TGCGCCAGCAGTGAGACACATGACAGTAACTATGGCTACACCTTC.

This chain connects TRBV6-4 to TRBJ2-7; 9 bases match TRBD2. V gave up 0 bases and J gave up 5 bases; unmatched junction bases: 14. Germline assignment: CDR1 MRHNA and CDR2 SNTAGT. This CDR3 contains 18 residues. The CDR3 coding sequence is TGTGCCAGCAGTGACTCGAACCTAGCGGGACCTACCCCGAACGAGCAGTACTTC. It specifies CASSDSNLAGPTPNEQYF.